This T cell receptor (beta chain) was sequenced for a study of T cell responses to AZD1222 COVID-19 vaccine. Study-level findings and limits: Without day 14 samples, only post-peak T cell repertoires were studied.

About this clone itself: Its antigen is unknown.

Libraries were prepared by immunoSEQ multiplex PCR; TCRdb keeps only in-frame clonotypes and omits some of them. This table holds over 95,000 clones, around nine tenths found once. The CDR3 length is 13 residues. Germline CDR1 reads GTSNPN; CDR2 reads SVGIG (reference sequence). The trim removed 2 bases at V and 4 bases at J, leaving 4 bases unmatched. The sample consisted of peripheral blood, taken on day 0 of AZD1222 vaccination. The J gene is TRBJ2-5, the V gene TRBV30, with 7 bases identical to TRBD1. The sequence came from an adult in good health. CDR3 bases: TGTGCCTGGAGTCCTAACAGGGGAGAGACCCAGTACTTC. Its protein is CAWSPNRGETQYF.